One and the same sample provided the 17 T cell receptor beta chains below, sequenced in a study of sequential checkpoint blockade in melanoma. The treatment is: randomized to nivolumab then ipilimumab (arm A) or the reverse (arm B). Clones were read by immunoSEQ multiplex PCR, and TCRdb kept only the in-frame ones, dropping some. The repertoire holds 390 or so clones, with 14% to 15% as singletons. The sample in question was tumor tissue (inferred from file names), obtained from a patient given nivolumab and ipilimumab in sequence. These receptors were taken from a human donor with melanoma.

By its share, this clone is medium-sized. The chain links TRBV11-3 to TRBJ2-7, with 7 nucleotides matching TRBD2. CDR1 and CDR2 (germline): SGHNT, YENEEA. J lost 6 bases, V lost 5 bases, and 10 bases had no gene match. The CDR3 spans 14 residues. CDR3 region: CASSPRTGGGEQYF. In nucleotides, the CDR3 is TGTGCCAGCAGCCCTCGGACGGGAGGAGGCGAGCAGTACTTC. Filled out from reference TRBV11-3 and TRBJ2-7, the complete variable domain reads EAGVVQSPRYKIIEKKQPVAFWCNPISGHNTLYWYLQNLGQGPELLIRYENEEAVDDSQLPKDRFSAERLKGVDSTLKIQPAELGDSAVYLCASSPRTGGGEQYFGPGTRLTVT.

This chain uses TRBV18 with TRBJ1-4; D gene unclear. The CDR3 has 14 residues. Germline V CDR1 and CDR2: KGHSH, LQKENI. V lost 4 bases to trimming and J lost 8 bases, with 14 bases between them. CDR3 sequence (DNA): TGTGCCAGCTCACGAAACCGAGACATAGAAAAACTGTTTTTT. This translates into CASSRNRDIEKLFF.

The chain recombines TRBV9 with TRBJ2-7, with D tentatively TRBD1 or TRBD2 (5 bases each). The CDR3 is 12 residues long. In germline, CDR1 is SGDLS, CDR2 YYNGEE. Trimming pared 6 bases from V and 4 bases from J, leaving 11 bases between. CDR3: CASTGPIYEQYF. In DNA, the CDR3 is TGTGCCAGCACGGGACCGATATACGAGCAGTACTTC.

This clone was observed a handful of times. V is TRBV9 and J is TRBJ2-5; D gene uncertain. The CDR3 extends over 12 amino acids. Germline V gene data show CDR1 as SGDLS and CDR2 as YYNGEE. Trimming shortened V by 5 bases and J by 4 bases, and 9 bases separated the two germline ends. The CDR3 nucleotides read TGTGCCAGCAGTGATAGTGGAGAGACCCAGTACTTC. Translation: CASSDSGETQYF.

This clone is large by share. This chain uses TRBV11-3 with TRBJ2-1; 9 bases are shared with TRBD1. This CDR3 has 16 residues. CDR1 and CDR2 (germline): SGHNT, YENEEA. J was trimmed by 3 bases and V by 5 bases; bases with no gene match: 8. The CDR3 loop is CASSRGDRADYNEQFF. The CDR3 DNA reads TGTGCCAGCAGCCGGGGGGACAGGGCGGACTACAATGAGCAGTTCTTC. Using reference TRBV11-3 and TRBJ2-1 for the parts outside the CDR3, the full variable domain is EAGVVQSPRYKIIEKKQPVAFWCNPISGHNTLYWYLQNLGQGPELLIRYENEEAVDDSQLPKDRFSAERLKGVDSTLKIQPAELGDSAVYLCASSRGDRADYNEQFFGPGTRLTVL.

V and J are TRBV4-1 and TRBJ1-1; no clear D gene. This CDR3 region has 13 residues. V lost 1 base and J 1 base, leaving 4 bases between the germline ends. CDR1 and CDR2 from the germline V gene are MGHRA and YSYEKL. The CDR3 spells CASSQGQNTEAFF. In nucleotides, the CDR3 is TGCGCCAGCAGCCAAGGACAGAACACTGAAGCTTTCTTT.

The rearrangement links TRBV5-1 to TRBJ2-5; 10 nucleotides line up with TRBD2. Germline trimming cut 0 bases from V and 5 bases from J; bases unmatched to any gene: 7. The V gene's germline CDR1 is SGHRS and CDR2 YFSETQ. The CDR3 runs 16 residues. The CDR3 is CASSLVLAGVGETQYF. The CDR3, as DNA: TGCGCCAGCAGCTTGGTCCTAGCGGGAGTGGGGGAGACCCAGTACTTC.

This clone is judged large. The CDR3 loop is CASTDITGTAKNEQFF. DNA for the CDR3: TGTGCCAGCACAGACATCACCGGGACAGCAAAAAATGAGCAGTTCTTC. V usage is TRBV6-8 and J usage is TRBJ2-1; TRBD1 matches at 7 bases. The CDR3 consists of 16 residues. Trimming cost V 7 bases and J 7 bases; bases outside gene matches: 16. The germline V gene encodes CDR1 MNHGY and CDR2 SAAAGT.

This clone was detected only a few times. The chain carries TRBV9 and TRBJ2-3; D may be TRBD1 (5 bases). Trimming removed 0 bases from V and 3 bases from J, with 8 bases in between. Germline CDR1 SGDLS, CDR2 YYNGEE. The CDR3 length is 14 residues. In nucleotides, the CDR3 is TGTGCCAGCAGCGTAGCAGGGATAACAGATACGCAGTATTTT. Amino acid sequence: CASSVAGITDTQYF.

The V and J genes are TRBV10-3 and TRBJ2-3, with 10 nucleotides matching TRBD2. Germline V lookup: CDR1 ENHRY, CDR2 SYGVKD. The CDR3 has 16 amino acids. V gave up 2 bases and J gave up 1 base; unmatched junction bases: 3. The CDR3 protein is CAISETSGTRTDTQYF. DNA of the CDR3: TGTGCCATCAGTGAGACTAGCGGGACTCGCACAGATACGCAGTATTTT.

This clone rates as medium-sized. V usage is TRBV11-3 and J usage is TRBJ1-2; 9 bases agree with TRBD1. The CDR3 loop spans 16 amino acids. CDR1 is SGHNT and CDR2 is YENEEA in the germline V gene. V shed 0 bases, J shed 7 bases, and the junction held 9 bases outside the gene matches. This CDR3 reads CASSLDPAGQGLGYTF. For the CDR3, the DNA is TGTGCCAGCAGCTTAGATCCAGCGGGACAGGGCCTTGGCTACACCTTC. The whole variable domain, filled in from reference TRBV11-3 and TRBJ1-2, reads EAGVVQSPRYKIIEKKQPVAFWCNPISGHNTLYWYLQNLGQGPELLIRYENEEAVDDSQLPKDRFSAERLKGVDSTLKIQPAELGDSAVYLCASSLDPAGQGLGYTFGSGTRLTVV.

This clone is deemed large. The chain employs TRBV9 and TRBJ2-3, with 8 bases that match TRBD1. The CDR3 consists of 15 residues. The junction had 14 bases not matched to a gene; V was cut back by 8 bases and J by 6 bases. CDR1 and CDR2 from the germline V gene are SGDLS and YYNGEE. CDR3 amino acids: CARNGRDRRKDTQYF. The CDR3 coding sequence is TGTGCCAGAAACGGAAGGGACAGGAGGAAGGATACGCAGTATTTT.

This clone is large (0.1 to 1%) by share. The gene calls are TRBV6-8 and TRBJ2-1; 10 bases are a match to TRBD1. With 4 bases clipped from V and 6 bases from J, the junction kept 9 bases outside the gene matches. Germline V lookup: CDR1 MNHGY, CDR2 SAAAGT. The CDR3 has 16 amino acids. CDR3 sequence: CASSFPGQGKGNEQFF. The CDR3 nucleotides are TGTGCCAGCAGTTTCCCGGGACAGGGGAAGGGCAATGAGCAGTTCTTC.

The CDR3 coding sequence is TGTGCCAGCAGCCGTGGACCTATTGGCTACACCTTC. Its translation is CASSRGPIGYTF. The chain carries TRBV6-8 and TRBJ1-2; no definite D call. Germline V lookup: CDR1 MNHGY, CDR2 SAAAGT. Trimming took 6 bases from V and 7 from J, leaving 12 bases between them. The CDR3 sequence is 12 residues long.

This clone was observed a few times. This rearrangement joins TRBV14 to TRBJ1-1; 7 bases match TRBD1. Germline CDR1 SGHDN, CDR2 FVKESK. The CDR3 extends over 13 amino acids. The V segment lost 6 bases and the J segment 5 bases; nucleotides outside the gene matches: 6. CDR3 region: CASRRTGGTEAFF. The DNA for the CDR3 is TGTGCCAGCAGAAGGACAGGAGGAACTGAAGCTTTCTTT. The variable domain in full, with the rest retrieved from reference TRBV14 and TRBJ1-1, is EAGVTQFPSHSVIEKGQTVTLRCDPISGHDNLYWYRRVMGKEIKFLLHFVKESKQDESGMPNNRFLAERTGGTYSTLKVQPAELEDSGVYFCASRRTGGTEAFFGQGTRLTVV.

CDR3 nucleotide sequence: TGTGCCAGCAGTTCCGATCCTAGCGGGACTAGCACAGATACGCAGTATTTT. Translation gives CASSSDPSGTSTDTQYF. The chain recombines TRBV6-8 with TRBJ2-3, with 9 bases that match TRBD2. The junction had 8 bases not matched to a gene; V was cut back by 4 bases and J by 0 bases. The CDR3 is made up of 17 amino acids. Per the germline V gene, CDR1 is MNHGY and CDR2 is SAAAGT.

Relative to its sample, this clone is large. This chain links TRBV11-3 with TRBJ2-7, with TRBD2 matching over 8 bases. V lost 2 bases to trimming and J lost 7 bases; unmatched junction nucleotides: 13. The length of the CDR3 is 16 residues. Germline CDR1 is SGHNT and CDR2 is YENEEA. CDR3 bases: TGTGCCAGCAGCTTAAGGCCAGCGGGAGCGAGGGGGGAGCAGTACTTC. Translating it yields CASSLRPAGARGEQYF.